The entry below describes one T cell receptor beta chain. Which antigen it targets is not known. Base qualities are not provided; no much larger clone lies one nucleotide away. This sample is drawn from a study of CD8 T cells in Susac syndrome (dated by TCRdb to 2018 to 2020). Context from the whole study: Of the Susac syndrome patients who were sequenced, under 10 were in clinical remission while six had clinically active disease. CD8+ T cell repertoire clonality was compared between fewer than 13 healthy donors, some 14 Susac syndrome patients and 15 multiple sclerosis patients. Susac syndrome patients were therapy-naive, on corticosteroids (some also receiving IVIg), or on IVIg alone at blood withdrawal. Whether CD8+ T cell activation and differentiation in Susac syndrome was antigen driven was tested using repertoire sequencing.

General findings and caveats noted by the study authors: The number of individuals in the TCR sequencing and HLA analysis was acknowledged as relatively small. In the total CD8+ and CD8+ TEMRA repertoires, 15 to 20 and five Susac-specific public clones, respectively, were identified. Clonal expansion was observed in Susac syndrome CD8+ repertoires, with the highest expansion in CD8+ TEMRA cells and greater expansion in clinically active than in remitting patients.

RNA was extracted using the RNeasy kit, and about 0.45 to 1 microgram was reverse transcribed with random hexamers. TCR beta CDR3 regions were amplified with the immunoSEQ multiplex PCR assay covering 54 Vbeta and 13 Jbeta segments. To correct PCR amplification bias, a synthetic template baseline was used for both primer optimization and computational correction. Processing in the source paper ran as follows. Only productive sequences were kept, with reads annotated to V, D and J genes according to IMGT and analyzed in immunoSEQ Analyzer. Clonality was computed as one minus Shannon entropy normalized by log2 of the number of productive unique sequences. For each patient and control, public and private clones were evaluated within the 100 most prevalent clones. Clones were defined as Susac-specific if absent from the healthy and MS cohorts, from around 1,000 published viral clones and from other ImmuneACCESS disease sequences. Starting from the raw public reads, TCRdb applied fastp trimming at Q25, assembled clones with MiXCR and retained in-frame beta chains. Duplicate CDR3 protein sequences are folded into a single record with the most common DNA and genes. TCRdb, not the authors, supplied the V and J calls. The sample records about 76,000 distinct CDR3 sequences, roughly 92% of which are singletons. Of the sample, around 0.45% falls within the top ten clones.

High-throughput TCR beta sequencing profiled peripheral blood CD8+ and CD4+ T cells from healthy donors, Susac syndrome patients and multiple sclerosis patients. The Susac syndrome patients fulfilled recently defined diagnostic criteria for definite or probable disease. CD8+ TEMRA cells were enriched by FACS, while bulk CD8+ and CD4+ T cells were purified by magnetic negative isolation. Blood was drawn into EDTA tubes, processed within 24 hours, and PBMCs were isolated by density gradient centrifugation. PBMCs intended for TCR sequencing were cryopreserved in liquid nitrogen and were subsequently thawed in a 37 degrees C water bath. The sorted or isolated CD4+, CD8+ and CD8+ TEMRA cells reached a purity of at least 90%. For CDR1 and CDR2, the germline V gene (reference sequence) lists DFQATT and SNEGSKA. The CDR3 covers 12 residues, taking in both the cysteine and the phenylalanine. Just the 36-base CDR3 DNA is kept, in frame starting at base 1. The germline ends are 12 bases apart after V is trimmed by 3 bases and J by 6 bases.

Sequenced input: CD8+ T cells from PBMCs. This receptor chain uses TRBV20-1 and TRBJ2-7, with a weak D call of TRBD2 (5 bases match). The clonotype was recovered from a human donor with Susac syndrome. CDR3 protein: CSARAGLFEQYF. The DNA sequence is as follows: TGCAGTGCTAGGGCGGGTCTATTCGAGCAGTACTTC.